These 26 T cell receptor beta chains were sequenced from one sample in a study of blood T cell repertoires in COVID-19. TCRdb keeps only in-frame clones here, not all; method: immunoSEQ multiplex PCR. The sample lists 170,000 or so clones, roughly 90% occurring once. The specimen sequenced was PBMCs or T cells enriched from blood (not recorded which). Source of these receptors: a woman aged 50 to 60 who had recovered from COVID-19.

This clone was seen only once. V gene TRBV7-9 combines with J gene TRBJ2-3; 7 bases are a match to TRBD1. The germline V gene encodes CDR1 SEHNR and CDR2 FQNEAQ (reference sequence). The CDR3 consists of 15 residues. V lost 5 bases, J lost 4 bases, and 9 bases stayed unmatched. The CDR3 sequence is CASSPQGFNSDTQYF. The DNA of the CDR3 is TGTGCCAGCAGCCCACAGGGGTTTAACTCAGATACGCAGTATTTT.

The V gene is TRBV3-1 (or the pseudogene TRBV3-2), the J gene TRBJ2-1, with D perhaps TRBD1 (6 bases). This CDR3 comprises 13 residues. CDR1 and CDR2 from the germline V gene are LGHDT and YNNKEL (reference sequence). Trimming pared 4 bases from V and 5 bases from J, leaving 9 bases between. The CDR3 DNA is TGTGCCAGCAGCCTCAACAGGGACAATGAGCAGTTCTTC. Translated: CASSLNRDNEQFF.

This chain links TRBV28 with TRBJ1-1; the D gene is possibly TRBD1 (5 bases). CDR3 length equals 13 residues. From germline, CDR1 is MDHEN and CDR2 SYDVKM. The V end lost 3 bases, the J end lost 11 bases, and 16 bases lay between the germline ends. In nucleotides, the CDR3 is TGTGCCAGCAGTTTCGGAACACTCCCAGGGGCTTTCTTT. This encodes CASSFGTLPGAFF. The complete variable domain, with remaining parts taken from reference TRBV28 and TRBJ1-1, reads DVKVTQSSRYLVKRTGEKVFLECVQDMDHENMFWYRQDPGLGLRLIYFSYDVKMKEKGDIPEGYSVSREKKERFSLILESASTNQTSMYLCASSFGTLPGAFFGQGTRLTVV.

The rearrangement links TRBV28 to TRBJ1-6, with unresolved D. Per the germline V gene, CDR1 is MDHEN and CDR2 is SYDVKM. The CDR3 is 15 residues long. V was cut by 3 bases and J by 0 bases, with 6 bases left in between. CDR3: CASSLESSYNSPLHF. The CDR3 DNA reads TGTGCCAGCAGTTTGGAGAGCTCCTATAATTCACCCCTCCACTTT.

The chain employs TRBV7-2 and TRBJ2-7, with TRBD2 matching 12 bases. The closer fit of TRBJ2-5 to the DNA end suggests the J call may be wrong. This CDR3 spans 15 amino acids. CDR1 and CDR2 (germline): SGHTA, FQGNSA. CDR3: CASSLGLAGGVTQYF. In DNA form, the CDR3 reads TGTGCCAGCAGCTTAGGCCTAGCGGGAGGGGTGACCCAGTACTTC.

This chain uses TRBV5-5 with TRBJ1-1; a weak D match, TRBD1 (5 bases). V was cut by 4 bases and J by 4 bases, with 17 bases left in between. This CDR3 comprises 15 residues. In germline, CDR1 is SGHKS, CDR2 YYEKEE (reference sequence). CDR3 sequence (DNA): TGTGCCAGCAGCCGGAACACAGGCTTTGTCACTGAAGCTTTCTTT. It encodes CASSRNTGFVTEAFF.

Only a few counts were recorded for this clone. The gene calls are TRBV27 and TRBJ1-4; 7 bases map to TRBD1. Trimming took 1 base from V and 7 from J; bases not matched to a gene: 3. The CDR3 length is 14 residues. Per germline, CDR1 MNHEY and CDR2 SMNVEV (reference sequence). CDR3 bases: TGTGCCAGCAGTTTATTTCAGGGGGTTGAAAAACTGTTTTTT. Translated: CASSLFQGVEKLFF. Variable domain in full (rest from reference TRBV27 and TRBJ1-4): EAQVTQNPRYLITVTGKKLTVTCSQNMNHEYMSWYRQDPGLGLRQIYYSMNVEVTDKGDVPEGYKVSRKEKRNFPLILESPSPNQTSLYFCASSLFQGVEKLFFGSGTQLSVL.

Here the CDR3 reads CASSLLQPGLADEQFF. DNA of the CDR3: TGTGCCAGCAGTCTTCTCCAACCGGGACTAGCGGATGAGCAGTTCTTC. This chain links TRBV6-2 or TRBV6-3 with TRBJ2-1; 11 nucleotides agree with TRBD2. The CDR3 covers 16 residues. With 5 bases clipped from V and 8 bases from J, the junction kept 11 bases outside the gene matches. The germline V gene encodes CDR1 MNHEY and CDR2 SVGEGT.

V usage is TRBV5-1 and J usage is TRBJ2-1, with TRBD2 matching over 8 bases. The CDR3 is 17 amino acids. Germline values: CDR1 SGHRS, CDR2 YFSETQ. V lost 0 bases and J lost 6; bases outside the gene matches: 11. CDR3 coding DNA: TGCGCCAGCAGCTTGGCCCTTGGGGCGGGAGGCCTCAATGAGCAGTTCTTC. Translated: CASSLALGAGGLNEQFF.

The chain joins TRBV4-2 to TRBJ2-7; the match to TRBD2 covers 8 bases. This CDR3 contains 13 residues. Unmatched junction bases numbered 0, after V lost 3 bases and J lost 2 bases. Germline V gene sequence: CDR1 LGHNA, CDR2 YNFKEQ. The CDR3 sequence is CASSQGLAYEQYF. CDR3 bases: TGTGCCAGCAGCCAGGGACTAGCCTACGAGCAGTACTTC.

This sequence joins TRBV25-1 and TRBJ2-7; D remains unclear. Germline values: CDR1 MGHDK, CDR2 SYGVNS. The CDR3 totals 13 residues. V shed 0 bases and J shed 2 bases, with 5 bases lying between them. The CDR3 nucleotides are TGTGCCAGCAGTGAATACAGTGCCTACGAGCAGTACTTC. Protein: CASSEYSAYEQYF.

The rearrangement joins TRBV6-5 to TRBJ1-4; 10 nucleotides match TRBD1. Germline trimming cut 6 bases from V and 7 bases from J; bases unmatched to any gene: 8. This CDR3 contains 15 residues. Per germline, CDR1 MNHEY and CDR2 SVGAGI. The CDR3 sequence is CASRNTGQGFEKLFF. CDR3 DNA: TGTGCCAGCAGAAATACGGGACAGGGGTTTGAAAAACTGTTTTTT.

The V gene is TRBV19, the J gene TRBJ1-1; weak D call: TRBD1 (6 bases). Germline loops: CDR1 LNHDA, CDR2 SQIVND (reference sequence). V lost 6 bases and J 0 bases, leaving 20 bases between the germline ends. The CDR3 is 17 amino acids. CDR3 residues: CASRILGGGPMNTEAFF. The CDR3 region has the DNA TGTGCCAGTAGGATACTAGGGGGGGGGCCCATGAACACTGAAGCTTTCTTT.

There are a few counts of this clone. V usage is TRBV5-1 and J usage is TRBJ2-5; D might be TRBD2 (7 bases). The V and J ends lost 1 base and 1 base respectively, with 14 bases between them. The V gene's germline CDR1 is SGHRS and CDR2 YFSETQ. This CDR3 has 16 residues. The CDR3 sequence: CASSLNHRGAQETQYF. CDR3 sequence (DNA): TGCGCCAGCAGCTTGAACCACCGGGGGGCCCAAGAGACCCAGTACTTC.

This clone has more than one count but fewer than ten. The chain joins TRBV25-1 to TRBJ2-2, with 7 bases matching TRBD2. The CDR3 totals 16 residues. V lost 6 bases to trimming and J lost 0 bases; unmatched junction nucleotides: 7. Germline V gene sequence: CDR1 MGHDK, CDR2 SYGVNS. In DNA, the CDR3 is TGTGCCAGCAGGCTGGCTAGCGGACCGAACACCGGGGAGCTGTTTTTT. Translation: CASRLASGPNTGELFF.

The chain carries TRBV7-2 and TRBJ2-1, with unresolved D. The germline V gene has CDR1 SGHTA and CDR2 FQGNSA. The CDR3 spans 14 residues. The germline V and J ends were trimmed by 2 bases and 6 bases, with 11 bases remaining between them. The CDR3 loop is CASSLRLDPNEQFF. The CDR3 bases are TGTGCCAGCAGCTTACGACTGGATCCCAATGAGCAGTTCTTC. The variable domain in full, with the rest retrieved from reference TRBV7-2 and TRBJ2-1, is GAGVSQSPSNKVTEKGKDVELRCDPISGHTALYWYRQSLGQGLEFLIYFQGNSAPDKSGLPSDRFSAERTGGSVSTLTIQRTQQEDSAVYLCASSLRLDPNEQFFGPGTRLTVL.

The chain links TRBV6-5 to TRBJ2-4, with 8 bases lining up with TRBD1. The CDR3 covers 15 residues. CDR1 and CDR2 from the germline V gene are MNHEY and SVGAGI. J gave up 5 bases and V 6 bases, and 9 bases lay outside the gene matches. This CDR3 reads CASRPDRGGENIQYF. In DNA, the CDR3 is TGTGCCAGCAGGCCCGACAGGGGCGGAGAAAACATTCAGTACTTC.

The genes are TRBV7-9 and TRBJ1-5; possible D gene TRBD1, 5 bases. V was clipped by 4 bases and J by 3 bases, with 13 bases between them. The CDR3 contains 15 residues. The germline V gene has CDR1 SEHNR and CDR2 FQNEAQ (reference sequence). CDR3 sequence: CASSSTRDLNQPQHF. In nucleotides, the CDR3 is TGTGCCAGCAGCTCAACGCGGGACCTCAATCAGCCCCAGCATTTT.

The rearrangement joins TRBV5-1 to TRBJ2-2, with D unresolved. The CDR3 is 15 residues long. V was cut by 1 base and J by 2 bases, with 9 bases left in between. Per germline, CDR1 SGHRS and CDR2 YFSETQ. The CDR3 DNA follows: TGCGCCAGCAGCTTGATTATACATAACACCGGGGAGCTGTTTTTT. This translates into CASSLIIHNTGELFF.

This clone was recorded once. V usage is TRBV25-1 and J usage is TRBJ1-6, with D hard to call. Germline lookup yields CDR1 MGHDK and CDR2 SYGVNS. V lost 1 base and J lost 9, with 13 bases in between. The CDR3 length is 15 residues. The CDR3 sequence: CASSELDRAGSPLHF. The CDR3 DNA reads TGTGCCAGCAGTGAATTAGACCGAGCGGGTTCACCCCTCCACTTT.

The chain employs TRBV24-1 and TRBJ1-2, with TRBD1 as a possible D gene (6 bases). The CDR3 covers 14 residues. V was clipped by 7 bases and J by 12 bases, with 23 bases between them. CDR1 and CDR2 (germline): KGHDR, SFDVKD. The CDR3 region is CATSLNKQGSGHTF. In DNA form, the CDR3 reads TGTGCCACCAGCCTAAACAAACAGGGTTCTGGGCACACCTTC.

This clone was detected only a few times. J is TRBJ2-7 and V is TRBV18; D might be TRBD1 (6 bases). V was cut by 0 bases and J by 10 bases, with 13 bases left in between. The CDR3 is 13 residues long. From germline, CDR1 is KGHSH and CDR2 LQKENI. CDR3 sequence reads: CASSPPSQGPQYF. The CDR3 DNA follows: TGTGCCAGCTCACCACCGTCACAGGGTCCTCAGTACTTC.

The chain joins TRBV30 to TRBJ1-6, with 7 bases lining up with TRBD1. Trimming took 4 bases from V and 4 from J; bases not matched to a gene: 7. This CDR3 is built from 15 residues. Germline V lookup: CDR1 GTSNPN, CDR2 SVGIG (reference sequence). This CDR3 is CAWKVRDRYNSPLHF. Here the CDR3 DNA reads TGTGCCTGGAAGGTTAGGGACAGATATAATTCACCCCTCCACTTT. Filled out from reference TRBV30 and TRBJ1-6, the complete variable domain reads SQTIHQWPATLVQPVGSPLSLECTVEGTSNPNLYWYRQAAGRGLQLLFYSVGIGQISSEVPQNLSASRPQDRQFILSSKKLLLSDSGFYLCAWKVRDRYNSPLHFGNGTRLTVT.

V and J are TRBV30 and TRBJ1-1; D unresolved. V gave up 2 bases and J gave up 0 bases, with 7 bases separating them. Looked up from germline, CDR1 is GTSNPN and CDR2 is SVGIG (reference sequence). This CDR3 has 13 residues. In nucleotides, the CDR3 is TGTGCCTGGAGTCGTTTAATGAACACTGAAGCTTTCTTT. As protein: CAWSRLMNTEAFF.

A remark on this clone: At one of its ends the junction is not consistent with the germline gene, which may arise from a read error. The chain has TRBV15 and TRBJ2-3; 9 bases map to TRBD1. The CDR3 runs 17 residues. Germline values: CDR1 LNHNV, CDR2 YYDKDF (reference sequence). CDR3 amino acids: CATSRDPGQGSTDTQYF. The CDR3 bases are TGTGCCACCAGCAGAGACCCGGGACAGGGAAGCACGGATACGCAGTATTTT.

V gene TRBV3-1 (or the pseudogene TRBV3-2) combines with J gene TRBJ1-1; 10 bases align to TRBD1. Germline assignment: CDR1 LGHDT and CDR2 YNNKEL (reference sequence). The CDR3 consists of 15 residues. Trimming at V came to 4 bases and at J to 7 bases, leaving 9 bases not matched to a gene. The CDR3 region has the DNA TGTGCCAGCAGCCCCTTTCCGGGACAGGGGTATGAAGCTTTCTTT. This sequence encodes CASSPFPGQGYEAFF.